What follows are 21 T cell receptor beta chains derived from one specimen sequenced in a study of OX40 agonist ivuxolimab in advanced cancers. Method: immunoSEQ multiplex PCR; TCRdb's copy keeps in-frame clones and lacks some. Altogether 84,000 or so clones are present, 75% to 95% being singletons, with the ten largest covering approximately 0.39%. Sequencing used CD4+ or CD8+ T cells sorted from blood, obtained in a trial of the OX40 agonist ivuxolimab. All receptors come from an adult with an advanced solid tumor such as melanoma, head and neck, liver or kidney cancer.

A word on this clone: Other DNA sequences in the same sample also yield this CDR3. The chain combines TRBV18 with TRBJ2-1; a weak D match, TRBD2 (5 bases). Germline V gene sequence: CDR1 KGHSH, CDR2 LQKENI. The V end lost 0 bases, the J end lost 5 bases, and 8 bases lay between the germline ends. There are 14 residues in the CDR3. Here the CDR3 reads CASSPPAGNNEQFF. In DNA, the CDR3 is TGTGCCAGCTCACCACCTGCGGGCAACAATGAGCAGTTCTTC.

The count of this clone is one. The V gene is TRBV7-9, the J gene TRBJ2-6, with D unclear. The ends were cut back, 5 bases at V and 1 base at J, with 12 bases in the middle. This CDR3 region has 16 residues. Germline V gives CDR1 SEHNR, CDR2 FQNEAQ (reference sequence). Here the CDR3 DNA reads TGTGCCAGCAGCCCACCCGGCACATCTGGGGCCAACGTCCTGACTTTC. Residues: CASSPPGTSGANVLTF.

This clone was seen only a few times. The CDR3 loop is CASSEQGMNTEAFF. In DNA, the CDR3 is TGTGCCAGCAGTGAACAAGGAATGAACACTGAAGCTTTCTTT. The gene calls are TRBV2 and TRBJ1-1, with D unresolved. Trimming removed 2 bases at V and 0 bases at J, with 7 bases between. The germline V gene encodes CDR1 SNHLY and CDR2 FYNNEI. The CDR3 runs 14 residues.

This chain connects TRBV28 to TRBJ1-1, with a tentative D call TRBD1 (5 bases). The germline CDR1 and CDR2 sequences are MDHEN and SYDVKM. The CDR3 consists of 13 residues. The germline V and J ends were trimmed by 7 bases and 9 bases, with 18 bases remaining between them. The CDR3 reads CASNDRLGQKAFF. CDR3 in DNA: TGTGCCAGCAATGACCGGTTGGGGCAGAAAGCTTTCTTT. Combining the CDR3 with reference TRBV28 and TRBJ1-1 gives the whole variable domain DVKVTQSSRYLVKRTGEKVFLECVQDMDHENMFWYRQDPGLGLRLIYFSYDVKMKEKGDIPEGYSVSREKKERFSLILESASTNQTSMYLCASNDRLGQKAFFGQGTRLTVV.

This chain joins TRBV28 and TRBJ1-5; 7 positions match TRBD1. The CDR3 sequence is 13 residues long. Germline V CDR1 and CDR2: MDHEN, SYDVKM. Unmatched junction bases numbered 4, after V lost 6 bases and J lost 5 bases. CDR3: CASRETGDQPQHF. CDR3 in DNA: TGTGCCAGCAGAGAAACAGGGGATCAGCCCCAGCATTTT.

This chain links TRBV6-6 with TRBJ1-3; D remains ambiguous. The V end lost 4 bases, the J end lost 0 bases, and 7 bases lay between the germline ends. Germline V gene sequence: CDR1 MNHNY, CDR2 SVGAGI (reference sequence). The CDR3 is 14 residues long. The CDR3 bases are TGTGCCAGCAGTTCTGCGCCCTCTGGAAACACCATATATTTT. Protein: CASSSAPSGNTIYF.

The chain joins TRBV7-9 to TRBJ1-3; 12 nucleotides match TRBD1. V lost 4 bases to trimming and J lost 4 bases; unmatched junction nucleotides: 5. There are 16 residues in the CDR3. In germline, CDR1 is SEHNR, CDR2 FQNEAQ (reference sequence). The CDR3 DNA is TGTGCCAGCAGCTGGGGACAGGGGGCCTACGGAAACACCATATATTTT. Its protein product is CASSWGQGAYGNTIYF.

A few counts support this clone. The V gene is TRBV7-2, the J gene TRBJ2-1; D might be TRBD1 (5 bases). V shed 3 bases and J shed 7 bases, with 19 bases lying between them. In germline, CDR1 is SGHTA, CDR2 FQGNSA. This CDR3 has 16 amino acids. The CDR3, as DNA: TGTGCCAGCAGCTTCGTGGGAAGGGGCCTTTCTAATGAGCAGTTCTTC. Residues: CASSFVGRGLSNEQFF.

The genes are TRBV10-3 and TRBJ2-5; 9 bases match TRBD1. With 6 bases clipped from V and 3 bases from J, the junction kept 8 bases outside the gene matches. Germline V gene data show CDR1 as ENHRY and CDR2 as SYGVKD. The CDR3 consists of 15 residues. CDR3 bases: TGTGCCATCAGGGGCCCGGGGACAGGGAAAGAGACCCAGTACTTC. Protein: CAIRGPGTGKETQYF.

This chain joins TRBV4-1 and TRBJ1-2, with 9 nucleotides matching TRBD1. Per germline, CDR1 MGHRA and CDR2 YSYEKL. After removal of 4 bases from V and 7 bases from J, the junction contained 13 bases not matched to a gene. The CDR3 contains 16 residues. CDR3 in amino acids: CASSRLNRGRRGGYTF. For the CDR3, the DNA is TGCGCCAGCAGCCGCTTAAACAGGGGGCGTCGGGGTGGCTACACCTTC.

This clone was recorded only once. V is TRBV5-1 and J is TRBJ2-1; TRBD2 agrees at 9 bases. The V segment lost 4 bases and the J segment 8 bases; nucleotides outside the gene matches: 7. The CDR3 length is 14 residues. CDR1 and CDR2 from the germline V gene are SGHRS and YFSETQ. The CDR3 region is CASSRGTSWDEQFF. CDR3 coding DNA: TGCGCCAGCAGCCGCGGGACTAGCTGGGATGAGCAGTTCTTC.

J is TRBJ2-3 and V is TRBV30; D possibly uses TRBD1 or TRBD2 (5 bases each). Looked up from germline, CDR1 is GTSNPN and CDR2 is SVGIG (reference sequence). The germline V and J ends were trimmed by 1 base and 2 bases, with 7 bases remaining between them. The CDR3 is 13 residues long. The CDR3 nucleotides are TGTGCCTGGAGTGGGGGGACCACAGATACGCAGTATTTT. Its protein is CAWSGGTTDTQYF. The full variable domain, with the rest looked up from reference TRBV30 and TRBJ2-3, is SQTIHQWPATLVQPVGSPLSLECTVEGTSNPNLYWYRQAAGRGLQLLFYSVGIGQISSEVPQNLSASRPQDRQFILSSKKLLLSDSGFYLCAWSGGTTDTQYFGPGTRLTVL.

The CDR3 bases are TGTGCCAGCAATGAGAACTCCTACGAGCAGTACTTC. Protein sequence: CASNENSYEQYF. The rearrangement joins TRBV2 to TRBJ2-7; D is undetermined. Per germline, CDR1 SNHLY and CDR2 FYNNEI. The V and J ends lost 7 bases and 0 bases respectively, with 7 bases between them. The CDR3 spans 12 residues.

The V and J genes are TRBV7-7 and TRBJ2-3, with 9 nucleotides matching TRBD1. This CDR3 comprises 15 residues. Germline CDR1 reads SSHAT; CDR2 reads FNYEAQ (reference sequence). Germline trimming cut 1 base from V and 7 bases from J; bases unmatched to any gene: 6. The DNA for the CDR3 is TGTGCCAGCAGCTTAGTGGGACAGGGCGCTTATACGCAGTATTTT. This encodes CASSLVGQGAYTQYF.

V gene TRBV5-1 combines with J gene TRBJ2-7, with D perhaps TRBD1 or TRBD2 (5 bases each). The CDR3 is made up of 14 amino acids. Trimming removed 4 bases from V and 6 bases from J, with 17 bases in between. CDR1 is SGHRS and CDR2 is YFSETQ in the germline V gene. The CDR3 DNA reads TGCGCCAGCAGCGCTAACTCCGGGACCGGCGAGCAGTACTTC. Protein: CASSANSGTGEQYF. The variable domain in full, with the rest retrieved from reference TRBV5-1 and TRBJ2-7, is KAGVTQTPRYLIKTRGQQVTLSCSPISGHRSVSWYQQTPGQGLQFLFEYFSETQRNKGNFPGRFSGRQFSNSRSEMNVSTLELGDSALYLCASSANSGTGEQYFGPGTRLTVT.

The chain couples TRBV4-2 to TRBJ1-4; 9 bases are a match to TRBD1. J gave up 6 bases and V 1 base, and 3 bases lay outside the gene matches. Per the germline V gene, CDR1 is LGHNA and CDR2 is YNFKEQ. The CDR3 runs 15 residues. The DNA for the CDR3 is TGTGCCAGCAGCCAAGGGGGGGACAGGGATGAAAAACTGTTTTTT. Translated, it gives CASSQGGDRDEKLFF.

The CDR3 region has the DNA TGTGCCAGCAGCTTAGAAACAGGAGAGAACTATGGCTACACCTTC. The encoded protein is CASSLETGENYGYTF. The chain uses TRBV5-4 and TRBJ1-2; a possible D gene is TRBD1 (5 bases). This CDR3 region has 15 residues. Trimming removed 2 bases at V and 2 bases at J, with 13 bases between. Germline values: CDR1 SGHNT, CDR2 YYREEE (reference sequence). Variable domain in full (rest from reference TRBV5-4 and TRBJ1-2): ETGVTQSPTHLIKTRGQQVTLRCSSQSGHNTVSWYQQALGQGPQFIFQYYREEENGRGNFPPRFSGLQFPNYSSELNVNALELDDSALYLCASSLETGENYGYTFGSGTRLTVV.

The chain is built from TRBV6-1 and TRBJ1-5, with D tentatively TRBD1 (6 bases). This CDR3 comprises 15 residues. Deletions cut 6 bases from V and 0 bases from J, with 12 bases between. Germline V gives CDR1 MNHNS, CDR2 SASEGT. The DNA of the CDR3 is TGTGCCAGCAGACCTAACAGGGTTAGCAATCAGCCCCAGCATTTT. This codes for CASRPNRVSNQPQHF.

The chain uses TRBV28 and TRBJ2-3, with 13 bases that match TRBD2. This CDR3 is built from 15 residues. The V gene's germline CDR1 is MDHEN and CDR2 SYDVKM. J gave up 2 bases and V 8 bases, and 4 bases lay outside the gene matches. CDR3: CASRGTSGATDTQYF. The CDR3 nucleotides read TGTGCCAGCCGGGGGACTAGCGGGGCCACAGATACGCAGTATTTT.

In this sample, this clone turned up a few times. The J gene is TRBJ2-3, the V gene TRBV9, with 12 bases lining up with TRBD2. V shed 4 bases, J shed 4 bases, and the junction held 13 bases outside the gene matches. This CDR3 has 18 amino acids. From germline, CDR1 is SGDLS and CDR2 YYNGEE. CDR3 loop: CASSSLAGGFPQPDTQYF. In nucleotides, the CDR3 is TGTGCCAGCAGCTCACTAGCGGGGGGCTTTCCGCAGCCAGATACGCAGTATTTT.

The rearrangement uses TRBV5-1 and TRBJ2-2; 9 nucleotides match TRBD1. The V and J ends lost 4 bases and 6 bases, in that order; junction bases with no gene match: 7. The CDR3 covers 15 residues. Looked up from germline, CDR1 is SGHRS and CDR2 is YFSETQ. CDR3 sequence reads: CASSGLTGGSGELFF. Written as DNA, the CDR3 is TGCGCCAGCAGCGGCTTAACAGGGGGCTCCGGGGAGCTGTTTTTT. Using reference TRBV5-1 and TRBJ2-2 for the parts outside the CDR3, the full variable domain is KAGVTQTPRYLIKTRGQQVTLSCSPISGHRSVSWYQQTPGQGLQFLFEYFSETQRNKGNFPGRFSGRQFSNSRSEMNVSTLELGDSALYLCASSGLTGGSGELFFGEGSRLTVL.